This T cell receptor beta chain was obtained from a study of cytomegalovirus exposure and HLA in healthy donors. General study results and limits: Researchers reported in a later analysis that a missense DCLRE1C variant was tied to TCR beta V- and J-gene trimming. Presence/absence analyses supposed approximately even sequencing depth among donors.

This CDR3 has 16 amino acids. Germline V gives CDR1 GTSNPN, CDR2 SVGIG (reference sequence). The junction had 8 bases not matched to a gene; V was cut back by 3 bases and J by 3 bases. Sampled while nominally healthy, donors likely had unrecorded immune exposures. PCR was performed using 60 Vbeta and 13 Jbeta primers. Per the original methods: Around 11 million shared chains were among around 80 million unique TCR beta chains counted in a later analysis. Assay: immunoSEQ multiplex PCR; the TCRdb copy retains only in-frame clones and omits some. That table gives V, J and clone size, and the DNA gave D and trimming. This repertoire shows around 140,000 clones, around 80% found once; its top ten account for 1.5% to 2%. Of note for this clone: The antigen remains unidentified.

V gene TRBV30 combines with J gene TRBJ2-1, with 10 bases fitting TRBD2. Input material: PBMCs. This TCR came from a female donor in good health and CMV-seropositive. The CDR3 is CAWSPPGLALYNEQFF. CDR3 bases: TGTGCCTGGAGCCCTCCGGGACTAGCGCTCTACAATGAGCAGTTCTTC. Together with reference TRBV30 and TRBJ2-1, the CDR3 gives the full variable domain: SQTIHQWPATLVQPVGSPLSLECTVEGTSNPNLYWYRQAAGRGLQLLFYSVGIGQISSEVPQNLSASRPQDRQFILSSKKLLLSDSGFYLCAWSPPGLALYNEQFFGPGTRLTVL.